This T cell receptor beta chain came from a study of Graves' ophthalmopathy and Graves' hyperthyroidism. Turning to the study itself: Peripheral blood samples were taken at initial diagnosis, before any treatment.

This clonotype showed up many times. The authors amplified TCR beta CDR3 regions, and they did so from RNA transcripts for repertoire sequencing. RT-PCR was first run with HTBI primers, then multiplex PCR in a second round. TCRdb re-called the multiplex PCR reads through MiXCR, storing one row per CDR3 protein. The repertoire holds about 370,000 distinct CDR3 sequences, approximately 18% seen once, with 2.4% in the top ten. The study recruited hyperthyroidism patients aged 18 to 65 who were newly diagnosed, under 2 months' duration. The CDR3 is 13 residues long. Unmatched junction bases numbered 8, after V lost 6 bases and J lost 8 bases. CDR1 WSHSY and CDR2 SAAADI come from the germline V gene.

The chain joins TRBV10-2 to TRBJ2-7; 9 bases agree with TRBD1. The receptor comes from an adult woman with stable Graves' hyperthyroidism. The sequencing input was peripheral blood. The CDR3 DNA reads as TGCGCCAGCAGCGCGGGACAGGGTTCTCAGCAGTACTTC. It is translated as CASSAGQGSQQYF.